The T cell receptor beta chain described here comes from a study of cytomegalovirus exposure and HLA in healthy donors. Germline loops: CDR1 GTSNPN, CDR2 SVGIG (reference sequence). The CDR3 contains 13 residues. With 3 bases removed from V and 4 bases from J, the gap between germline ends came to 12 bases. Profiled with immunoSEQ multiplex PCR; TCRdb holds only in-frame clones, not every one. The sample lists under 250,000 clones, roughly 84% seen once, with 2% to 2.5% in the top ten. Sequenced material: PBMCs. V gene TRBV30 combines with J gene TRBJ1-1; perhaps TRBD1 as D (5 bases). This clonotype originated in a woman between 18 and 30 years old in good health and CMV-seropositive. This CDR3 is CAWRGQKRTEAFF. The CDR3 DNA reads as TGTGCCTGGAGGGGGCAGAAGCGCACTGAAGCTTTCTTT.